A selection of T cell receptor beta chains follows, all from one sample in a study of T cell responses to AZD1222 COVID-19 vaccine. The assay was immunoSEQ multiplex PCR, and TCRdb's table has in-frame clones only and misses some. The sample lists some 180,000 clones, approximately 92% occurring once. The specimen comprised peripheral blood, sampled 28 days after the second dose of the MenACWY control vaccine. The receptors were gathered from an adult who received the MenACWY meningococcal vaccine as a control. The CDR3 runs from the conserved cysteine through the conserved F or W. The order of the fields is clone size, J gene, D gene, V gene, CDR3 protein, CDR3 DNA. The D gene is left open where the match is weak. Part of the rows lack a size; the others show once, few, many or a class for expanded clones.

>NA|TRBJ1-4|TRBD1|TRBV19
CASNRGTGLDEKLFF
TGTGCCAGTAACAGGGGTACAGGGTTGGATGAAAAACTGTTTTTT
>NA|TRBJ1-5|NA|TRBV3-1/TRBV3-2
CASSQGSNQPQHF
TGTGCCAGCAGCCAAGGTAGCAATCAGCCCCAGCATTTT
>NA|TRBJ1-1|NA|TRBV6-2/TRBV6-3
CASSYRPGDTEAFF
TGTGCCAGCAGTTACCGGCCTGGGGACACTGAAGCTTTCTTT
>NA|TRBJ2-5|NA|TRBV16
CASSQSQVERETQYF
TGTGCCAGCAGCCAATCTCAGGTAGAGCGAGAGACCCAGTACTTC
>NA|TRBJ2-2|TRBD1|TRBV5-1
CASSTTSGQGSGELFF
TGCGCCAGCAGCACAACTTCGGGACAGGGGTCCGGGGAGCTGTTTTTT
>NA|TRBJ1-2|TRBD1|TRBV4-3
CASSQERSHRGGWGYTF
TGCGCCAGCAGCCAAGAACGGTCCCACAGGGGAGGGTGGGGCTACACCTTC
>NA|TRBJ1-2|TRBD1|TRBV3-1/TRBV3-2
CASSPGTGEGYTF
TGTGCCAGCAGCCCAGGGACAGGGGAAGGCTACACCTTC
>NA|TRBJ2-1|NA|TRBV6-5
CASSYPTSHEQFF
TGTGCCAGCAGTTACCCTACTAGTCATGAGCAGTTCTTC
>NA|TRBJ1-4|NA|TRBV3-1/TRBV3-2
CASSHSINEKLFF
TGTGCCAGCAGCCACAGTATTAATGAAAAACTGTTTTTT
>NA|TRBJ1-1|NA|TRBV29-1
CSVLQVMNTEAFF
TGCAGCGTACTACAGGTTATGAACACTGAAGCTTTCTTT
>NA|TRBJ1-5|NA|TRBV19
CASSILDISNQPQHF
TGTGCCAGTAGTATACTGGACATTAGCAATCAGCCCCAGCATTTT
>NA|TRBJ1-1|NA|TRBV18
CASSPPNGGPGTEAFF
TGTGCCAGCTCACCACCGAATGGAGGCCCCGGGACTGAAGCTTTCTTT
>few|TRBJ1-1|NA|TRBV30
CAWSVLQEAFF
TGTGCCTGGAGTGTGCTTCAGGAAGCTTTCTTT
>NA|TRBJ1-2|NA|TRBV7-9
CASSPSGGANYGYTF
TGTGCCAGCAGCCCCTCGGGGGGTGCCAACTATGGCTACACCTTC
>NA|TRBJ1-1|NA|TRBV19
CASSISGAPEAFF
TGTGCCAGTAGTATTTCGGGGGCTCCTGAAGCTTTCTTT